Included here is one TCR beta chain sequence, with context. Original methodology: Estimation of nucleated cell counts was performed using reference gene primer amplification. The repertoire was sequenced with immunoSEQ multiplex PCR; TCRdb's copy has only in-frame clones and lacks some. V, J and clone size derive from that table, while D and trimming were established from the DNA sequence. The top ten clones hold about 2.9% of a sample with 200,000 to 300,000 clones, roughly 86% of them seen once. The CDR3 consists of 14 residues. CDR1 is SGHAT and CDR2 is FQNNGV in the germline V gene. Between the trimmed V and J ends, which lost 7 bases and 3 bases, there was a span of 15 bases. This sample is part of a study of blood T cell repertoires in COVID-19. In the study overall: COVID-19 samples, acute and convalescent, were from the United States, Italy and Spain. T cells, B-cell-depleted T cells, or PBMCs provided the cDNA or gDNA that served as material.

The sample comprised peripheral blood. The sequence was collected from a woman aged 25 to 45 who had recovered from COVID-19. The rearrangement links TRBV11-2 to TRBJ1-2; D perhaps matches TRBD1 (6 bases). For the CDR3, the DNA is TGTGCCAGCAAGGGGTCAGGGGCGGACTATGGCTACACCTTC. The encoded protein is CASKGSGADYGYTF.